This T cell receptor (beta chain) was captured in a study of T cells after yellow fever vaccination. As for the study in general: Preparing low-cell-number fractions relied on SMART-Seq v4 Ultra Low Input. Overall study findings and caveats: Detected again after the booster were most primary-vaccination clones, at nearly 97% CD4 and nearly 90% CD8. FACS-sorted repertoires could contain abundant clonotypes contaminating from the bulk population.

Notes on this clonotype: The target antigen is unknown.

Germline V gene sequence: CDR1 LGHDT, CDR2 YNNKEL (reference sequence). V shed 1 base and J 7 bases; nucleotides not matched to a gene: 1. CDR3 length: 13 amino acids. Conversion of TCR transcripts into cDNA relied on 5'RACE template switching, which added a universal primer site and UMIs. A single record per CDR3 protein comes from TCRdb applying MiXCR to the 5' RACE reads. The profile shows about 630,000 distinct CDR3 sequences, approximately 13% of them singletons. The chain links TRBV3-1 to TRBJ2-1; 7 nucleotides agree with TRBD2. Source: PBMCs, taken on the day of the yellow fever booster vaccination. This TCR was recovered from a man aged 25 to 40 who received the YFV17D yellow fever vaccine. The CDR3 bases are TGTGCCAGCAGCCAAGGGGGGGGGAATGAGCAGTTCTTC. This sequence encodes CASSQGGGNEQFF.